Listed here are 8 T cell receptor beta chains from one sample, sequenced in a study of blood T cell repertoires in COVID-19. Data came from immunoSEQ multiplex PCR; TCRdb stores just in-frame clones and leaves some out. This repertoire shows 75,000 to 95,000 clones, approximately 88% found once; its top ten account for around 18%. Specimen: peripheral blood. The source of these receptors is a woman aged 60 to 75 with COVID-19, enrolled during active disease.

The CDR3 DNA sequence: TGTGCCAGCAGCCAAGAAACACGGCCCCAGCATTTT. Translated: CASSQETRPQHF. V and J are TRBV3-1 (or the pseudogene TRBV3-2) and TRBJ1-5; D is ambiguous. Per the germline V gene, CDR1 is LGHDT and CDR2 is YNNKEL (reference sequence). The CDR3 has 12 amino acids. The V and J ends lost 0 bases and 9 bases respectively, with 6 bases between them.

V usage is TRBV7-3 and J usage is TRBJ2-3; D is possibly TRBD1 (7 bases). Germline lookup yields CDR1 SGHTA and CDR2 FQGTGA. Trimming left V 4 bases short and J 5 bases short, with 10 bases between. The CDR3 has 13 amino acids. The CDR3 DNA sequence: TGTGCCAGCAGCTCTCAGGGGGGAGATACGCAGTATTTT. This encodes CASSSQGGDTQYF. The complete variable domain, with remaining parts taken from reference TRBV7-3 and TRBJ2-3, reads GAGVSQTPSNKVTEKGKYVELRCDPISGHTALYWYRQSLGQGPEFLIYFQGTGAADDSGLPNDRFFAVRPEGSVSTLKIQRTERGDSAVYLCASSSQGGDTQYFGPGTRLTVL.

The genes are TRBV14 and TRBJ1-1, with 7 bases matching TRBD1. The CDR3 contains 17 residues. Germline loops: CDR1 SGHDN, CDR2 FVKESK. Losses at the gene ends were 1 base for V and 4 bases for J; bases not matched to a gene: 12. The CDR3 coding sequence is TGTGCCAGCAGCCAAGTCCCCAGGAGGGGGCATACCACTGAAGCTTTCTTT. This codes for CASSQVPRRGHTTEAFF.

The genes are TRBV7-3 and TRBJ2-3; TRBD2 aligns across 10 bases. This CDR3 contains 15 residues. From germline, CDR1 is SGHTA and CDR2 FQGTGA. V lost 5 bases to trimming and J lost 1 base; unmatched junction nucleotides: 3. The CDR3 nucleotides read TGTGCCAGCAGCGTCACTAGCGGGGGCACAGATACGCAGTATTTT. It encodes CASSVTSGGTDTQYF. Supplemented by reference TRBV7-3 and TRBJ2-3, the full variable domain reads GAGVSQTPSNKVTEKGKYVELRCDPISGHTALYWYRQSLGQGPEFLIYFQGTGAADDSGLPNDRFFAVRPEGSVSTLKIQRTERGDSAVYLCASSVTSGGTDTQYFGPGTRLTVL.

V gene TRBV12-3 or TRBV12-4 combines with J gene TRBJ2-7; 7 bases agree with TRBD1. The CDR3 has 12 residues. Germline trimming cut 6 bases from V and 5 bases from J; bases unmatched to any gene: 4. The CDR3 DNA reads as TGTGCCAGCAGGACAGGGATCAACGAGCAGTACTTC. Translated: CASRTGINEQYF.

The chain joins TRBV4-2 to TRBJ1-4, with TRBD1 matching over 7 bases. This CDR3 region has 14 residues. Germline assignment: CDR1 LGHNA and CDR2 YNFKEQ. With 0 bases clipped from V and 6 bases from J, the junction kept 1 base outside the gene matches. CDR3 region: CASSQDTGDEKLFF. The CDR3 bases are TGTGCCAGCAGCCAAGATACAGGGGATGAAAAACTGTTTTTT.

The gene calls are TRBV6-6 and TRBJ2-7, with D possibly being TRBD2 (6 bases). CDR1 and CDR2 (germline): MNHNY, SVGAGI (reference sequence). The CDR3 is 13 residues long. V shed 5 bases and J shed 3 bases, with 11 bases lying between them. The CDR3 DNA sequence: TGTGCCAGCAGTCGGGACTCGGGCTACGAGCAGTACTTC. Protein sequence: CASSRDSGYEQYF.

This chain joins TRBV18 and TRBJ2-1, with 7 bases lining up with TRBD1. Germline V gene data show CDR1 as KGHSH and CDR2 as LQKENI. The trim removed 0 bases at V and 12 bases at J, leaving 8 bases unmatched. The CDR3 is made up of 14 amino acids. In DNA, the CDR3 is TGTGCCAGCTCACCACCGGAACATACAGGGGCGCAGTTCTTC. Protein product: CASSPPEHTGAQFF. The variable domain in full, completed from reference TRBV18 and TRBJ2-1, reads NAGVMQNPRHLVRRRGQEARLRCSPMKGHSHVYWYRQLPEEGLKFMVYLQKENIIDESGMPKERFSAEFPKEGPSILRIQQVVRGDSAAYFCASSPPEHTGAQFFGPGTRLTVL.